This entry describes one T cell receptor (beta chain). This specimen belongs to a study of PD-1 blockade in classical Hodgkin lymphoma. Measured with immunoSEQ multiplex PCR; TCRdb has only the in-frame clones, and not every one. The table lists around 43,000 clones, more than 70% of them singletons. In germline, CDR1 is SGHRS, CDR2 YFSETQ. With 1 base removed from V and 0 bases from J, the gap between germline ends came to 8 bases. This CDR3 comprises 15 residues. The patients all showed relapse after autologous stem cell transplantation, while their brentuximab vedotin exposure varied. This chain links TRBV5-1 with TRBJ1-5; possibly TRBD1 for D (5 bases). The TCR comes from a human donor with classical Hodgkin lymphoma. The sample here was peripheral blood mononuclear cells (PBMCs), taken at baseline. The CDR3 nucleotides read TGCGCCAGCAGCTTGACAGGTGCTAGCAATCAGCCCCAGCATTTT. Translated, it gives CASSLTGASNQPQHF.